Listed below are T cell receptor beta chains from one sample, sequenced in a study of blood T cell repertoires in COVID-19. Profiled with immunoSEQ multiplex PCR; TCRdb holds only in-frame clones, not every one. The table records a few hundred thousand clones, 70% to 90% of them present only once. The material sequenced was PBMCs or T cells enriched from blood (not recorded which). These receptors were obtained from a woman aged 18-30 years who had recovered from COVID-19. Both conserved end residues are part of each CDR3. The D gene is left open where the match is weak. Size is stated for part of the rows, as once, few or many counts, or as a class when the clone is expanded.

d_gene: TRBD1; j_gene: TRBJ2-2; v_gene: TRBV6-6; abundance: -; CDR3aa: CASSTTGQVFPGELFF; CDR3nt: TGTGCCAGCAGCACAACGGGACAGGTTTTCCCCGGGGAGCTGTTTTTT
d_gene: -; j_gene: TRBJ1-2; v_gene: TRBV10-3; abundance: -; CDR3aa: CAISDSTARYGYTF; CDR3nt: TGTGCCATCAGTGATTCGACAGCCCGTTATGGCTACACCTTC
d_gene: -; j_gene: TRBJ1-6; v_gene: TRBV19; abundance: -; CDR3aa: CASSVDRNSPLHF; CDR3nt: TGTGCCAGTAGTGTCGACAGAAATTCACCCCTCCACTTT
d_gene: TRBD2; j_gene: TRBJ2-7; v_gene: TRBV5-1; abundance: -; CDR3aa: CASSLGGGNSYEQYF; CDR3nt: TGCGCCAGCAGCTTGGGCGGGGGGAACTCCTACGAGCAGTACTTC
d_gene: -; j_gene: TRBJ1-4; v_gene: TRBV7-9; abundance: once; CDR3aa: CASKAEKLFF; CDR3nt: TGTGCCAGCAAAGCTGAAAAACTGTTTTTT
d_gene: -; j_gene: TRBJ2-5; v_gene: TRBV6-2/TRBV6-3; abundance: -; CDR3aa: CASSYGQWETQYF; CDR3nt: TGTGCCAGCAGTTACGGACAGTGGGAGACCCAGTACTTC
d_gene: -; j_gene: TRBJ2-4; v_gene: TRBV12-3/TRBV12-4; abundance: -; CDR3aa: CASSLTGNIQYF; CDR3nt: TGTGCCAGCAGTTTAACGGGAAACATTCAGTACTTC
d_gene: -; j_gene: TRBJ1-1; v_gene: TRBV2; abundance: -; CDR3aa: CASSVAEMNTEAFF; CDR3nt: TGTGCCAGCAGTGTCGCAGAAATGAACACTGAAGCTTTCTTT
d_gene: TRBD1; j_gene: TRBJ1-2; v_gene: TRBV28; abundance: -; CDR3aa: CASSLRGTGGNYGYTF; CDR3nt: TGTGCCAGCAGTTTACGGGGGACAGGGGGTAACTATGGCTACACCTTC
d_gene: TRBD2; j_gene: TRBJ2-7; v_gene: TRBV5-4; abundance: -; CDR3aa: CASSFSGGPSYEQYF; CDR3nt: TGTGCCAGCAGCTTTAGCGGGGGGCCCTCCTACGAGCAGTACTTC
d_gene: -; j_gene: TRBJ1-2; v_gene: TRBV6-5; abundance: -; CDR3aa: CASSYSRQVQTRYTF; CDR3nt: TGTGCCAGCAGTTACTCGAGACAGGTCCAGACGCGCTACACCTTC
d_gene: -; j_gene: TRBJ1-5; v_gene: TRBV5-1; abundance: -; CDR3aa: CASSLASGGNQPQHF; CDR3nt: TGCGCCAGCAGCTTGGCCTCGGGGGGGAATCAGCCCCAGCATTTT
d_gene: TRBD1; j_gene: TRBJ1-2; v_gene: TRBV19; abundance: many; CDR3aa: CASGTGNYGYTF; CDR3nt: TGTGCCAGTGGGACAGGGAACTATGGCTACACCTTC
d_gene: -; j_gene: TRBJ1-1; v_gene: TRBV7-6; abundance: -; CDR3aa: CASSPRQNTEAFF; CDR3nt: TGTGCCAGCAGCCCCCGACAGAACACTGAAGCTTTCTTT
d_gene: TRBD1; j_gene: TRBJ1-4; v_gene: TRBV28; abundance: once; CDR3aa: CASSPTLQGAREKLFF; CDR3nt: TGTGCCAGCAGCCCCACCTTGCAGGGGGCGCGGGAAAAACTGTTTTTT
d_gene: -; j_gene: TRBJ1-5; v_gene: TRBV11-2; abundance: -; CDR3aa: CASSLGSSVNQPQHF; CDR3nt: TGTGCCAGCAGCTTAGGTTCGTCAGTAAATCAGCCCCAGCATTTT
d_gene: -; j_gene: TRBJ1-4; v_gene: TRBV7-9; abundance: -; CDR3aa: CASSFLQEKLFF; CDR3nt: TGTGCCAGCAGCTTCTTACAGGAAAAACTGTTTTTT
d_gene: -; j_gene: TRBJ2-1; v_gene: TRBV6-4; abundance: -; CDR3aa: CASSEPPGEQFF; CDR3nt: TGTGCCAGCAGTGAACCGCCAGGTGAGCAGTTCTTC
d_gene: -; j_gene: TRBJ1-2; v_gene: TRBV14; abundance: once; CDR3aa: CASSQDSFGYTF; CDR3nt: TGTGCCAGCAGCCAAGATAGTTTTGGCTACACCTTC
d_gene: TRBD1; j_gene: TRBJ1-1; v_gene: TRBV3-1/TRBV3-2; abundance: -; CDR3aa: CASSQQGVSEAFF; CDR3nt: TGTGCCAGCAGCCAACAGGGGGTTTCTGAAGCTTTCTTT
d_gene: TRBD1; j_gene: TRBJ1-3; v_gene: TRBV5-1; abundance: -; CDR3aa: CASRVPGRGLSGNTIYF; CDR3nt: TGCGCCAGCAGGGTTCCAGGCAGGGGGCTCTCTGGAAACACCATATATTTT
d_gene: -; j_gene: TRBJ1-4; v_gene: TRBV7-9; abundance: -; CDR3aa: CASSPGGLNEKLFF; CDR3nt: TGTGCCAGCAGCCCGGGGGGCCTGAATGAAAAACTGTTTTTT
d_gene: -; j_gene: TRBJ1-2; v_gene: TRBV21-1; abundance: -; CDR3aa: CASSKQGGYTF; CDR3nt: TGTGCCAGCAGCAAACAGGGTGGCTACACCTTC
d_gene: -; j_gene: TRBJ1-1; v_gene: TRBV27; abundance: -; CDR3aa: CASSLSGGPEAFF; CDR3nt: TGTGCCAGCAGTTTATCGGGGGGGCCTGAAGCTTTCTTT
d_gene: -; j_gene: TRBJ2-3; v_gene: TRBV5-1; abundance: -; CDR3aa: CASSPEGAFHTDTQYF; CDR3nt: TGCGCCAGCAGCCCGGAGGGGGCGTTTCACACAGATACGCAGTATTTT
d_gene: TRBD1; j_gene: TRBJ2-5; v_gene: TRBV19; abundance: once; CDR3aa: CATSTPGGLIETQYF; CDR3nt: TGTGCCACTTCAACCCCAGGGGGTTTAATAGAGACCCAGTACTTC
d_gene: TRBD1; j_gene: TRBJ2-7; v_gene: TRBV5-1; abundance: -; CDR3aa: CASSSGQGGDYEQYF; CDR3nt: TGCGCCAGCAGCTCCGGACAGGGCGGGGACTACGAGCAGTACTTC
d_gene: TRBD1; j_gene: TRBJ1-2; v_gene: TRBV6-5; abundance: once; CDR3aa: CASRSRDRVQGYTF; CDR3nt: TGTGCCAGCAGGTCCCGGGACAGGGTGCAGGGCTACACCTTC
d_gene: TRBD1; j_gene: TRBJ2-5; v_gene: TRBV6-5; abundance: once; CDR3aa: CASSSWTGQETQYF; CDR3nt: TGTGCCAGCAGTTCCTGGACAGGGCAAGAGACCCAGTACTTC
d_gene: -; j_gene: TRBJ1-5; v_gene: TRBV28; abundance: -; CDR3aa: CASSSPFRNQPQHF; CDR3nt: TGTGCCAGCAGCTCCCCGTTTCGGAATCAGCCCCAGCATTTT
d_gene: -; j_gene: TRBJ1-1; v_gene: TRBV28; abundance: -; CDR3aa: CASSLLLQGTEAFF; CDR3nt: TGTGCCAGCAGTTTATTGTTACAGGGCACTGAAGCTTTCTTT
d_gene: -; j_gene: TRBJ1-5; v_gene: TRBV5-1; abundance: -; CDR3aa: CASSLNSQGNQPQHF; CDR3nt: TGCGCCAGCAGCCTAAATTCACAGGGTAATCAGCCCCAGCATTTT
d_gene: -; j_gene: TRBJ1-5; v_gene: TRBV4-1; abundance: -; CDR3aa: CASSQDGGDYQPQHF; CDR3nt: TGCGCCAGCAGCCAAGATGGGGGCGATTATCAGCCCCAGCATTTT
d_gene: -; j_gene: TRBJ1-2; v_gene: TRBV5-1; abundance: few; CDR3aa: CASSLTSAGNGYTF; CDR3nt: TGCGCCAGCAGCCTGACCTCTGCAGGGAATGGCTACACCTTC
d_gene: -; j_gene: TRBJ1-5; v_gene: TRBV7-9; abundance: once; CDR3aa: CASSYDLIGAHRQPQHF; CDR3nt: TGTGCCAGCAGCTACGACCTCATAGGGGCTCATCGTCAGCCCCAGCATTTT
d_gene: -; j_gene: TRBJ1-1; v_gene: TRBV11-2; abundance: -; CDR3aa: CASKNWNTEAFF; CDR3nt: TGTGCCAGCAAAAACTGGAACACTGAAGCTTTCTTT
d_gene: -; j_gene: TRBJ1-3; v_gene: TRBV7-3; abundance: -; CDR3aa: CASSGGWGHAIYF; CDR3nt: TGTGCCAGCAGCGGCGGCTGGGGGCACGCCATATATTTT
d_gene: -; j_gene: TRBJ2-7; v_gene: TRBV11-2; abundance: -; CDR3aa: CASSLEHSYEQYF; CDR3nt: TGTGCCAGCAGCTTAGAACACTCCTACGAGCAGTACTTC
d_gene: TRBD1; j_gene: TRBJ1-4; v_gene: TRBV19; abundance: -; CDR3aa: CASRDRAPSNEKLFF; CDR3nt: TGTGCCAGTCGGGACAGGGCCCCGTCTAATGAAAAACTGTTTTTT
d_gene: TRBD1; j_gene: TRBJ2-7; v_gene: TRBV27; abundance: -; CDR3aa: CASSLGQGGQYF; CDR3nt: TGTGCCAGCAGTTTAGGACAGGGCGGGCAGTACTTC
d_gene: -; j_gene: TRBJ1-5; v_gene: TRBV2; abundance: -; CDR3aa: CASSEMGTRYSNQPQHF; CDR3nt: TGTGCCAGCAGTGAAATGGGGACTCGATATAGCAATCAGCCCCAGCATTTT